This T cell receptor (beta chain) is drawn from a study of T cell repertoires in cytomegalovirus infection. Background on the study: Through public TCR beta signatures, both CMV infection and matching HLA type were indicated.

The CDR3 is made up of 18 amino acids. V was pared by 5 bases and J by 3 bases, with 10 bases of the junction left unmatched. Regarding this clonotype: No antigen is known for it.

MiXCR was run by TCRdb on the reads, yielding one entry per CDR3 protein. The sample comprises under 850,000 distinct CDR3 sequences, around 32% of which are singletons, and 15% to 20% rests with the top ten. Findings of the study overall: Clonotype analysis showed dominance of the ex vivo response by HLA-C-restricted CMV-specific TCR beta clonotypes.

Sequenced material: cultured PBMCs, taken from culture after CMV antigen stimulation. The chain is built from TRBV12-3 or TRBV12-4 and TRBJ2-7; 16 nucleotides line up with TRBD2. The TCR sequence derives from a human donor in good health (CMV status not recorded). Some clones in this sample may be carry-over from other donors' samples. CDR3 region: CASSTSGTSGRGYYEQYF. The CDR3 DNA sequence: TGTGCCAGCAGTACGTCCGGGACTAGCGGGAGGGGGTACTACGAGCAGTACTTC.